What follows are 12 T cell receptor beta chains derived from one specimen sequenced in a study of blood T cell repertoires in COVID-19. Sequencing used immunoSEQ multiplex PCR; TCRdb keeps in-frame clones, though not all of them. The repertoire consists of 100,000 to 120,000 clones, with about 79% occurring once and the leading ten covering 16%. The sequenced material came from peripheral blood. These receptors were collected from a woman aged 80 or older with active or convalescent COVID-19.

The chain couples TRBV4-3 to TRBJ1-4; TRBD1 is a possible D gene (6 bases). Germline V gives CDR1 LGHNA, CDR2 YSLEER. Trimming pared 0 bases from V and 8 bases from J, leaving 16 bases between. The CDR3 extends over 16 amino acids. The CDR3 nucleotides read TGCGCCAGCAGCCAAGATCCACAGTCTAGGGGGGAAAAACTGTTTTTT. The encoded protein is CASSQDPQSRGEKLFF.

This clone was recorded a few times. This chain links TRBV29-1 with TRBJ1-1; TRBD1 agrees at 7 bases. The CDR3 spans 13 residues. After removal of 7 bases from V and 0 bases from J, the junction contained 5 bases not matched to a gene. The germline CDR1 and CDR2 sequences are SQVTM and ANQGSEA. CDR3 coding DNA: TGCAGCGCCTCACAGGGGATGAACACTGAAGCTTTCTTT. It codes for CSASQGMNTEAFF.

J is TRBJ1-4 and V is TRBV6-6; 7 positions match TRBD1. This CDR3 has 13 residues. Losses at the gene ends were 4 bases for V and 8 bases for J; bases not matched to a gene: 4. Germline-derived CDR1 and CDR2 are MNHNY and SVGAGI (reference sequence). The CDR3 loop is CASSFTGVEKLFF. The CDR3 DNA sequence: TGTGCCAGCAGTTTTACAGGGGTAGAAAAACTGTTTTTT.

V and J are TRBV7-3 and TRBJ2-1, with 8 nucleotides matching TRBD2. Trimming at V came to 2 bases and at J to 7 bases, leaving 1 base not matched to a gene. This CDR3 is 13 amino acids long. Germline-derived CDR1 and CDR2 are SGHTA and FQGTGA. As DNA, the CDR3 is TGTGCCAGCAGCTTACAGCGGGAGAATGAGCAGTTCTTC. The encoded protein is CASSLQRENEQFF.

The chain joins TRBV12-3 or TRBV12-4 to TRBJ1-2; TRBD1 aligns across 7 bases. This CDR3 spans 13 amino acids. The trim removed 3 bases at V and 7 bases at J, leaving 5 bases unmatched. The CDR3 is CASSFTWTGGYTF. CDR3 nucleotide sequence: TGTGCCAGCAGTTTTACCTGGACAGGTGGCTACACCTTC.

The CDR3 coding sequence is TGTGCCAGCAGCTTAACGACAGGACAAGAGACCCAGTACTTC. This codes for CASSLTTGQETQYF. The rearrangement links TRBV7-9 to TRBJ2-5, with D perhaps TRBD1 (6 bases). CDR1 is SEHNR and CDR2 is FQNEAQ in the germline V gene (reference sequence). The CDR3 sequence is 14 residues long. Trimming removed 2 bases from V and 2 bases from J, with 9 bases in between. Looking up the rest from reference TRBV7-9 and TRBJ2-5 gives the full variable domain: DTGVSQNPRHKITKRGQNVTFRCDPISEHNRLYWYRQTLGQGPEFLTYFQNEAQLEKSRLLSDRFSAERPKGSFSTLEIQRTEQGDSAMYLCASSLTTGQETQYFGPGTRLLVL.

The chain has TRBV28 and TRBJ2-7; 10 bases line up with TRBD1. The germline CDR1 and CDR2 sequences are MDHEN and SYDVKM. Trimming at V came to 8 bases and at J to 4 bases, leaving 11 bases not matched to a gene. This CDR3 spans 15 amino acids. The CDR3 DNA sequence: TGTGCCAGCCGAAGGCCGGGACAGGGGATTTACGAGCAGTACTTC. It yields the protein CASRRPGQGIYEQYF.

V is TRBV2 and J is TRBJ2-7; TRBD1 aligns across 10 bases. The CDR3 is made up of 15 amino acids. From germline, CDR1 is SNHLY and CDR2 FYNNEI. J lost 2 bases, V lost 2 bases, and 3 bases had no gene match. CDR3 nucleotides: TGTGCCAGCAGTGAATTCGGGACAGGGGCCTACGAGCAGTACTTC. Protein product: CASSEFGTGAYEQYF.

V usage is TRBV5-1 and J usage is TRBJ2-1; 10 bases line up with TRBD2. CDR3 length: 16 amino acids. Germline V lookup: CDR1 SGHRS, CDR2 YFSETQ. The V gene end was trimmed by 4 bases and the J gene end by 2 bases; junction bases not matched to a gene: 6. This chain's CDR3 is CASSGRTSGTYNEQFF. The CDR3 DNA sequence: TGCGCCAGCAGCGGGAGGACTAGCGGAACCTACAATGAGCAGTTCTTC.

This rearrangement joins TRBV10-3 to TRBJ2-3; the match to TRBD1 covers 12 bases. Per germline, CDR1 ENHRY and CDR2 SYGVKD. Trimming at V came to 5 bases and at J to 6 bases, leaving 3 bases not matched to a gene. This CDR3 region has 14 residues. CDR3 loop: CAISPGQGADTQYF. The DNA of the CDR3 is TGTGCCATCAGTCCGGGACAGGGGGCTGATACGCAGTATTTT.

The chain couples TRBV29-1 to TRBJ1-2; 7 bases map to TRBD1. The germline CDR1 and CDR2 sequences are SQVTM and ANQGSEA. J lost 4 bases, V lost 6 bases, and 8 bases had no gene match. The length of the CDR3 is 13 residues. The CDR3 loop reads CSVRQGDIYGYTF. CDR3 DNA: TGCAGCGTCCGACAGGGAGATATCTATGGCTACACCTTC.

The chain is built from TRBV24-1 and TRBJ2-1; D remains ambiguous. Trimming cost V 3 bases and J 4 bases, with 12 bases left between them. The germline CDR1 and CDR2 sequences are KGHDR and SFDVKD. The CDR3 totals 15 residues. The CDR3 here is CATSDGYTVYNEQFF. The CDR3 DNA reads as TGTGCCACCAGTGATGGGTACACAGTGTACAATGAGCAGTTCTTC.